Sequencing of this TCR beta chain was carried out in a study of Ad26.COV2.S vaccination and SARS-CoV-2 variants. On the study more broadly: Ad26.COV2.S was injected intramuscularly once or twice, 56 days apart.

This clone was found a few times. Germline V CDR1 and CDR2: WNHNN, SYGVQD (reference sequence). The CDR3 sequence is 13 residues long. With V trimmed by 7 bases and J by 4 bases, 6 bases remained unmatched. Method: immunoSEQ multiplex PCR; TCRdb's copy keeps in-frame clones and lacks some. Seen here are some 340,000 clones, just over 85% observed once, and the top ten hold 1.9%. Noted treatment: roughly 19 received Ad26.COV2.S at low or high dose, single or two shots; 5 received placebo; per-sample allocation not given. Specimen acquisition occurred on day 63 following the initial vaccine or placebo injection.

The sequences come from peripheral blood, collected in a trial of Ad26.COV2.S vaccine versus placebo. The receptor was isolated from a person aged 18 to 65 who received the Ad26.COV2.S COVID-19 vaccine or a placebo. The chain uses TRBV10-1 and TRBJ2-5, with 7 bases lining up with TRBD1. CDR3 residues: CASNGQVGETQYF. The CDR3 DNA sequence: TGCGCCAGCAACGGACAGGTTGGAGAGACCCAGTACTTC.